This T cell receptor beta chain was retrieved from a study of cytomegalovirus exposure and HLA in healthy donors. This CDR3 spans 14 amino acids. The germline gives CDR1 MNHNS, CDR2 SASEGT. The V gene lost 4 bases and the J gene lost 2 bases, with 9 bases spanning the gap. The PCR made use of 60 Vbeta and 13 Jbeta primers. Measured with immunoSEQ multiplex PCR; TCRdb has only the in-frame clones, and not every one. The sample holds some 200,000 clones; roughly 82% are singletons and the top ten take 2% to 3%. The sequenced sample was PBMCs. The chain carries TRBV6-1 and TRBJ1-5; D perhaps matches TRBD1 (5 bases). This clonotype originated in a woman aged 45-65 years in good health and CMV-seropositive. In DNA, the CDR3 is TGTGCCAGCAGTGTGGGGGGTGGCAATCAGCCCCAGCATTTT. Residues: CASSVGGGNQPQHF.